A selection of T cell receptor beta chains follows, all from one sample in a study of blood T cell repertoires in COVID-19. TCRdb keeps only in-frame clones here, not all; method: immunoSEQ multiplex PCR. The data hold about 66,000 clones, with roughly 89% observed a single time. Sequencing was carried out using peripheral blood. These receptors were taken from a man aged 55-75 years with acute or convalescent COVID-19. Both conserved end residues are part of each CDR3. A D gene is named only where the DNA matches it firmly. A clone size is listed for some rows: how often the clone was seen (once, few, many), or a class if it is expanded.

v_call: TRBV7-2
clone_size: NA
d_call: TRBD2
j_call: TRBJ2-5
cdr3_nt: TGTGCCAGCAGCCCACACCGACTAGCGGGGGGCCAAGAGACCCAGTACTTC
cdr3_aa: CASSPHRLAGGQETQYF

v_call: TRBV6-5
clone_size: once
d_call: NA
j_call: TRBJ1-1
cdr3_nt: TGTGCCAGCAGTTCCATCGGACAGTTGAACACTGAAGCTTTCTTT
cdr3_aa: CASSSIGQLNTEAFF

v_call: TRBV10-3
clone_size: NA
d_call: TRBD1
j_call: TRBJ2-5
cdr3_nt: TGTGCCATCAGGGATACAGGGGACATGGAGACCCAGTACTTC
cdr3_aa: CAIRDTGDMETQYF

v_call: TRBV9
clone_size: NA
d_call: NA
j_call: TRBJ2-3
cdr3_nt: TGTGCCAGCAGCGTAGCTACAGGGTCCAGCACAGATACGCAGTATTTT
cdr3_aa: CASSVATGSSTDTQYF

v_call: TRBV27
clone_size: NA
d_call: TRBD2
j_call: TRBJ2-2
cdr3_nt: TGTGCCAGCAGTTTGGGGGGGTCATCGAACACCGGGGAGCTGTTTTTT
cdr3_aa: CASSLGGSSNTGELFF

v_call: TRBV5-8
clone_size: many
d_call: TRBD1
j_call: TRBJ2-3
cdr3_nt: TGTGCCAGCAGCTTGGGACAGGGGGCAGGAGATACGCAGTATTTT
cdr3_aa: CASSLGQGAGDTQYF

v_call: TRBV2
clone_size: once
d_call: NA
j_call: TRBJ1-5
cdr3_nt: TGTGCCAGTAACCGAACCCCCCTTGGCAGGGCAACCGCATATAGCAATCAGCCCCAGCATTTT
cdr3_aa: CASNRTPLGRATAYSNQPQHF

v_call: TRBV5-1
clone_size: NA
d_call: TRBD1
j_call: TRBJ1-2
cdr3_nt: TGCGCCAGCAGCTTCGGACAGGAGGGCTATGGCTACACCTTC
cdr3_aa: CASSFGQEGYGYTF

v_call: TRBV2
clone_size: NA
d_call: NA
j_call: TRBJ1-2
cdr3_nt: TGTGCCAGCAGTCAGGACATAAACTATGGCTACACCTTC
cdr3_aa: CASSQDINYGYTF

v_call: TRBV2
clone_size: NA
d_call: NA
j_call: TRBJ2-2
cdr3_nt: TGTGCCAGCAGTGAACTAACCGCGAACACCGGGGAGCTGTTTTTT
cdr3_aa: CASSELTANTGELFF

v_call: TRBV5-1
clone_size: NA
d_call: NA
j_call: TRBJ2-7
cdr3_nt: TGCGCCAGCAGCTTGGTGTTGCAGGGATCCTACGAGCAGTACTTC
cdr3_aa: CASSLVLQGSYEQYF

v_call: TRBV10-3
clone_size: NA
d_call: NA
j_call: TRBJ2-1
cdr3_nt: TGTGCCATCAGTGCCCTCGGAACGGGGAATGAGCAGTTCTTC
cdr3_aa: CAISALGTGNEQFF

v_call: TRBV6-9
clone_size: NA
d_call: NA
j_call: TRBJ1-3
cdr3_nt: TGTGCCAGCAGTTATTCGGAACAGAGGGCTACTGGAAACACCATATATTTT
cdr3_aa: CASSYSEQRATGNTIYF

v_call: TRBV5-1
clone_size: NA
d_call: TRBD2
j_call: TRBJ2-7
cdr3_nt: TGCGCCAGCAGCTTGGAAGCGGGGGGGCTCTACGAGCAGTACTTC
cdr3_aa: CASSLEAGGLYEQYF

v_call: TRBV5-1
clone_size: few
d_call: NA
j_call: TRBJ1-5
cdr3_nt: TGCGTCCGGGGTAATCAGCCCCAGCATTTT
cdr3_aa: CVRGNQPQHF

v_call: TRBV2
clone_size: NA
d_call: NA
j_call: TRBJ1-5
cdr3_nt: TGTGCCAGCAGGGACCTTGTAGCGGCTGGCAATCAGCCCCAGCATTTT
cdr3_aa: CASRDLVAAGNQPQHF

v_call: TRBV11-1
clone_size: NA
d_call: NA
j_call: TRBJ1-1
cdr3_nt: TGTGCCAGCAGCACAAATGGGAACACTGAAGCTTTCTTT
cdr3_aa: CASSTNGNTEAFF

v_call: TRBV27
clone_size: few
d_call: NA
j_call: TRBJ1-6
cdr3_nt: TGTGCCAGCAGGGGAGGGGGGAGCTCCTATAATTCACCCCTCCACTTT
cdr3_aa: CASRGGGSSYNSPLHF

v_call: TRBV30
clone_size: NA
d_call: NA
j_call: TRBJ1-3
cdr3_nt: TGTGCCTGGAGTGCAGAAAACACCATATATTTT
cdr3_aa: CAWSAENTIYF

v_call: TRBV2
clone_size: once
d_call: NA
j_call: TRBJ2-7
cdr3_nt: TGTGCCAGCAGTGAAGGGGCCCCCTCCTACGAGCAGTACTTC
cdr3_aa: CASSEGAPSYEQYF

v_call: TRBV5-1
clone_size: NA
d_call: NA
j_call: TRBJ1-2
cdr3_nt: TGCGCCAGCAGCACAGACAGAATCTATGGCTACACCTTC
cdr3_aa: CASSTDRIYGYTF

v_call: TRBV7-2
clone_size: NA
d_call: NA
j_call: TRBJ2-2
cdr3_nt: TGTGCCAGCAGCTTACTACCCCAAGGGGGATACGTCGGGGAGCTGTTTTTT
cdr3_aa: CASSLLPQGGYVGELFF

v_call: TRBV5-4
clone_size: few
d_call: TRBD1
j_call: TRBJ1-2
cdr3_nt: TGTGCCAGCAGCAGCCGCGACAGGGGGACGGGCTACACCTTC
cdr3_aa: CASSSRDRGTGYTF

v_call: TRBV27
clone_size: NA
d_call: NA
j_call: TRBJ2-3
cdr3_nt: TGTGCCAGCAGTTTATTCGCGGGACGCACAGATACGCAGTATTTT
cdr3_aa: CASSLFAGRTDTQYF

v_call: TRBV2
clone_size: NA
d_call: NA
j_call: TRBJ1-2
cdr3_nt: TGTGCCAGCAGTGAAAGGCAGGGGTGGTATGGCTACACCTTC
cdr3_aa: CASSERQGWYGYTF

v_call: TRBV5-6
clone_size: NA
d_call: NA
j_call: TRBJ1-5
cdr3_nt: TGTGCCAGCAGTCCCGGTACCTCGCGTCAGCCCCAGCATTTT
cdr3_aa: CASSPGTSRQPQHF

v_call: TRBV27
clone_size: NA
d_call: NA
j_call: TRBJ2-1
cdr3_nt: TGTGCCAGCAGCCTAGGTTGGGGACACTCCTACAATGAGCAGTTCTTC
cdr3_aa: CASSLGWGHSYNEQFF

v_call: TRBV6-5
clone_size: NA
d_call: TRBD1
j_call: TRBJ1-1
cdr3_nt: TGTGCCAGCAGTTTCCCCGGGACAGGAGGCATCACTGAAGCTTTCTTT
cdr3_aa: CASSFPGTGGITEAFF

v_call: TRBV7-9
clone_size: NA
d_call: NA
j_call: TRBJ1-3
cdr3_nt: TGTGCCAGCAGCTTCGGGGGGGCCCTCAATGGAAACACCATATATTTT
cdr3_aa: CASSFGGALNGNTIYF

v_call: TRBV3-1/TRBV3-2
clone_size: NA
d_call: NA
j_call: TRBJ2-5
cdr3_nt: TGTGCCAGCAGCCGGGGGGTGGCGGTGATGGAGACCCAGTACTTC
cdr3_aa: CASSRGVAVMETQYF

v_call: TRBV12-5
clone_size: NA
d_call: NA
j_call: TRBJ2-1
cdr3_nt: TGTGCTAGTGGTTTCCTCCAGGTTTCCTACAATGAGCAGTTCTTC
cdr3_aa: CASGFLQVSYNEQFF

v_call: TRBV6-5
clone_size: NA
d_call: TRBD1
j_call: TRBJ1-1
cdr3_nt: TGTGCCAGCATCCCGACAGGGAGGACTGAAGCTTTCTTT
cdr3_aa: CASIPTGRTEAFF

v_call: TRBV24-1
clone_size: NA
d_call: NA
j_call: TRBJ1-1
cdr3_nt: TGTGCCACCAGTGATAGGGTACAGGGTCGAGCTTTCTTT
cdr3_aa: CATSDRVQGRAFF

v_call: TRBV4-1
clone_size: NA
d_call: NA
j_call: TRBJ1-3
cdr3_nt: TGCGCCAGCAGCCAAGATTTAACAGGGACGTTCTCTGGAAACACCATATATTTT
cdr3_aa: CASSQDLTGTFSGNTIYF

v_call: TRBV6-6
clone_size: NA
d_call: NA
j_call: TRBJ2-7
cdr3_nt: TGTGCCAGCAGTTACCCGAGCATCTCCTACGAGCAGTACTTC
cdr3_aa: CASSYPSISYEQYF

v_call: TRBV6-1
clone_size: NA
d_call: TRBD2
j_call: TRBJ2-7
cdr3_nt: TGTGCCAGCAGTGAATTTGGAACGGGGGGCTACGAGCAGTACTTC
cdr3_aa: CASSEFGTGGYEQYF

v_call: TRBV25-1
clone_size: NA
d_call: NA
j_call: TRBJ1-6
cdr3_nt: TGTGCCAGCAGTGAACTCCTGACAGGAACCTATAATTCACCCCTCCACTTT
cdr3_aa: CASSELLTGTYNSPLHF

v_call: TRBV6-4
clone_size: NA
d_call: NA
j_call: TRBJ2-1
cdr3_nt: TGTGCCAGCAGCCAGTTTGGGGGGATAAGATACAATGAGCAGTTCTTC
cdr3_aa: CASSQFGGIRYNEQFF

v_call: TRBV27
clone_size: NA
d_call: NA
j_call: TRBJ1-5
cdr3_nt: TGTGCCAGCAGTTTATCCTTAGATAGCAATCAGCCCCAGCATTTT
cdr3_aa: CASSLSLDSNQPQHF

v_call: TRBV5-4
clone_size: once
d_call: NA
j_call: TRBJ2-3
cdr3_nt: TGTGCCAGCAGCTCCGGGGATGCCACAGATACGCAGTATTTT
cdr3_aa: CASSSGDATDTQYF

v_call: TRBV12-3/TRBV12-4
clone_size: NA
d_call: NA
j_call: TRBJ1-2
cdr3_nt: TGTGCCAGCAGTTTCGGGACACCGCGCCTCACCTTC
cdr3_aa: CASSFGTPRLTF

v_call: TRBV29-1
clone_size: NA
d_call: TRBD1
j_call: TRBJ1-1
cdr3_nt: TGCAGCGCCGCTTGGACAGGGGGCAGGGACACTGAAGCTTTCTTT
cdr3_aa: CSAAWTGGRDTEAFF

v_call: TRBV5-4
clone_size: NA
d_call: NA
j_call: TRBJ1-1
cdr3_nt: TGTGCCAGCAGCCCGGGGGGGTCAAACACTGAAGCTTTCTTT
cdr3_aa: CASSPGGSNTEAFF

v_call: TRBV6-5
clone_size: NA
d_call: NA
j_call: TRBJ1-1
cdr3_nt: TGTGCCAGCACTTACGTGGGGGGGGCAGCTTTCTTT
cdr3_aa: CASTYVGGAAFF

v_call: TRBV6-5
clone_size: few
d_call: TRBD1
j_call: TRBJ2-7
cdr3_nt: TGTGCCATCAGGACAGGGTCGGGAGAGCAGTACTTC
cdr3_aa: CAIRTGSGEQYF

v_call: TRBV11-2
clone_size: NA
d_call: NA
j_call: TRBJ1-1
cdr3_nt: TGTGCCAGCAGCTTAAGAATAGATAACACTGAAGCTTTCTTT
cdr3_aa: CASSLRIDNTEAFF

v_call: TRBV18
clone_size: NA
d_call: TRBD1
j_call: TRBJ1-4
cdr3_nt: TGTGCCAGCTCATCTAGACCCGGGACAGGGGATGAAAAACTGTTTTTT
cdr3_aa: CASSSRPGTGDEKLFF

v_call: TRBV27
clone_size: NA
d_call: TRBD1
j_call: TRBJ1-2
cdr3_nt: TGTGCCAGCAGTTCAACTCCCGACCGGGACAGGTCTTATGGCTACACCTTC
cdr3_aa: CASSSTPDRDRSYGYTF

v_call: TRBV5-6
clone_size: NA
d_call: NA
j_call: TRBJ1-2
cdr3_nt: TGTGCCAGCACCTCAACAGGGTTGTATGGCTACACCTTC
cdr3_aa: CASTSTGLYGYTF

v_call: TRBV18
clone_size: NA
d_call: NA
j_call: TRBJ2-5
cdr3_nt: TGTGCCAGCTCACCCCCGGGACTTGAAGAGACCCAGTACTTC
cdr3_aa: CASSPPGLEETQYF

v_call: TRBV7-8
clone_size: NA
d_call: NA
j_call: TRBJ1-5
cdr3_nt: TGTGCCAGCAGCTTAGTTGCGGGGGGCGGGCAGCCCCAGCATTTT
cdr3_aa: CASSLVAGGGQPQHF

v_call: TRBV6-5
clone_size: NA
d_call: TRBD1
j_call: TRBJ1-2
cdr3_nt: TGTGCCAGCAGCCCGGACAGGCCCGATGGCTACACCTTC
cdr3_aa: CASSPDRPDGYTF

v_call: TRBV2
clone_size: few
d_call: TRBD1
j_call: TRBJ1-2
cdr3_nt: TGTGCCAGCAGCGTACCTGACAGGGCCGGGGCCGGCTATGGCTACACCTTC
cdr3_aa: CASSVPDRAGAGYGYTF

v_call: TRBV5-1
clone_size: NA
d_call: TRBD1
j_call: TRBJ2-5
cdr3_nt: TGCGCCAGCAGCTTGGCTCCAGGGGGCTTGGAGACCCAGTACTTC
cdr3_aa: CASSLAPGGLETQYF

v_call: TRBV3-1/TRBV3-2
clone_size: once
d_call: NA
j_call: TRBJ1-5
cdr3_nt: TGTGCCAGCAGCCAGCAACCGAGGACAACCAGCAATCAGCCCCAGCATTTT
cdr3_aa: CASSQQPRTTSNQPQHF

v_call: TRBV7-2
clone_size: NA
d_call: NA
j_call: TRBJ2-2
cdr3_nt: TGTGCCAGCAGCTTAGTTTATTCCGCCGGGGAGCTGTTTTTT
cdr3_aa: CASSLVYSAGELFF

v_call: TRBV7-8
clone_size: NA
d_call: NA
j_call: TRBJ1-2
cdr3_nt: TGTGCCAGCAGCTTAGACCCTGGGGGGGGGCGGTTGAATGGCTACACCTTC
cdr3_aa: CASSLDPGGGRLNGYTF

v_call: TRBV3-1/TRBV3-2
clone_size: once
d_call: NA
j_call: TRBJ1-2
cdr3_nt: TGTGCCAGCAGCCAAGATATTGACCCTTCAGGTGGCTACACCTTC
cdr3_aa: CASSQDIDPSGGYTF

v_call: TRBV24-1
clone_size: NA
d_call: TRBD1
j_call: TRBJ2-5
cdr3_nt: TGTGCCACCAGTGATCCTACACAGGGGTTGGAGACCCAGTACTTC
cdr3_aa: CATSDPTQGLETQYF

v_call: TRBV5-1
clone_size: NA
d_call: TRBD1
j_call: TRBJ1-6
cdr3_nt: TGCGCCAGCAGCTTGGACAGGGGGAATTCACCCCTCCACTTT
cdr3_aa: CASSLDRGNSPLHF